The 30 T cell receptor beta chains presented below share a single source sample, sequenced in a study of T cells in Graves' hyperthyroidism and ophthalmopathy. What was amplified from RNA transcripts were TCR beta CDR3 regions. When the TCR CDR3 underwent first-round RT-PCR, the HTBI primer set was used. TCRdb recomputed calls from the multiplex PCR reads with MiXCR, one row per CDR3 protein. The data hold hundreds of thousands of distinct CDR3 sequences, with 22% observed a single time. Source material: blood. These receptors were taken from a man aged 25 to 45 with Graves' ophthalmopathy.

This clonotype was recorded many times. V is TRBV3-1 and J is TRBJ2-3; D unresolved. Per the germline V gene, CDR1 is LGHDT and CDR2 is YNNKEL (reference sequence). V gave up 0 bases and J gave up 3 bases, with 10 bases separating them. CDR3 length equals 15 residues. CDR3 coding DNA: TGTGCCAGCAGCCAAGATCGGTCTGGTACAGATACGCAGTATTTT. Its translation: CASSQDRSGTDTQYF.

This clonotype was counted only a few times. V gene TRBV6-1 combines with J gene TRBJ1-5; weak D call: TRBD1 (5 bases). The V end lost 5 bases, the J end lost 8 bases, and 13 bases lay between the germline ends. Germline lookup yields CDR1 MNHNS and CDR2 SASEGT. The CDR3 consists of 13 residues. This CDR3 reads CASSTTEGKPQHF. In DNA, the CDR3 is TGTGCCAGCAGTACGACAGAGGGCAAGCCCCAGCATTTT.

V usage is TRBV7-9 and J usage is TRBJ2-2; possibly TRBD1 for D (5 bases). Germline values: CDR1 SEHNR, CDR2 FQNEAQ (reference sequence). The V end was cut by 1 base, the J end by 4 bases, with 13 bases between. This CDR3 is built from 16 residues. CDR3 residues: CASSLGQGFFTGELFF. The CDR3 DNA reads TGTGCCAGCAGCTTAGGGCAGGGATTTTTCACCGGGGAGCTGTTTTTT.

This clonotype was counted only a few times. V gene TRBV10-3 combines with J gene TRBJ1-6; 7 bases agree with TRBD1. There are 15 residues in the CDR3. The V gene's germline CDR1 is ENHRY and CDR2 SYGVKD. V lost 6 bases to trimming and J lost 5 bases; unmatched junction nucleotides: 7. The CDR3 coding sequence is TGTGCCATCAGGGACGGGACAGAAAATAATTCACCCCTCCACTTT. This encodes CAIRDGTENNSPLHF.

This clonotype was seen many times. The chain uses TRBV7-2 and TRBJ2-1; the D gene could be TRBD1 or TRBD2 (6 bases each). Germline values: CDR1 SGHTA, CDR2 FQGNSA. This CDR3 is 13 amino acids long. The germline V and J ends were trimmed by 5 bases and 7 bases, with 12 bases remaining between them. CDR3 residues: CASSKGGVNEQFF. CDR3 coding DNA: TGTGCCAGCAGCAAGGGGGGCGTGAATGAGCAGTTCTTC.

This chain joins TRBV9 and TRBJ2-7; 7 nucleotides line up with TRBD2. Germline V gives CDR1 SGDLS, CDR2 YYNGEE. The CDR3 consists of 15 residues. V dropped 4 bases and J dropped 12; count of bases not matched to a gene: 19. The CDR3 region is CASSTRPSGGTSLYF. CDR3 sequence (DNA): TGTGCCAGCAGCACCAGACCTAGCGGAGGGACGAGTCTGTACTTC.

V gene TRBV18 combines with J gene TRBJ1-3; D call uncertain. The germline gives CDR1 KGHSH, CDR2 LQKENI. The CDR3 totals 16 residues. The germline V and J ends were trimmed by 6 bases and 1 base, with 16 bases remaining between them. The CDR3: CASSRTFGGSGNTIYF. In nucleotides, the CDR3 is TGTGCCAGCTCCAGAACTTTTGGAGGTTCTGGAAACACCATATATTTT.

This clonotype was seen a handful of times. This chain's CDR3 is CSARDDRGVTGSQYF. The CDR3 DNA reads TGCAGTGCTAGAGATGACAGGGGTGTAACGGGGTCGCAGTATTTT. The chain recombines TRBV20-1 with TRBJ2-3; 8 positions match TRBD1. There are 15 residues in the CDR3. Germline V gene sequence: CDR1 DFQATT, CDR2 SNEGSKA (reference sequence). V shed 0 bases, J shed 10 bases, and the junction held 12 bases outside the gene matches.

V gene TRBV28 combines with J gene TRBJ2-1; D is unclear. The CDR3 is made up of 12 amino acids. The V end lost 8 bases, the J end lost 9 bases, and 14 bases lay between the germline ends. In germline, CDR1 is MDHEN, CDR2 SYDVKM. CDR3 sequence reads: CASLGRFGEQFF. CDR3 in DNA: TGTGCCAGCCTCGGCCGGTTCGGTGAGCAGTTCTTC.

This clonotype appeared a few times. The V and J genes are TRBV28 and TRBJ2-1; 7 nucleotides line up with TRBD2. CDR3 size: 17 residues. Trimming removed 2 bases from V and 6 bases from J; junction bases left unmatched: 13. CDR1 MDHEN and CDR2 SYDVKM come from the germline V gene. This CDR3 reads CASSLMGRAGEGNEQFF. DNA of the CDR3: TGTGCCAGCAGTTTAATGGGGAGGGCGGGAGAAGGCAATGAGCAGTTCTTC.

This clonotype has a count of ten or more. CDR3: CASSPGQPANTGELFF. The CDR3 region has the DNA TGTGCCAGCAGCCCTGGACAACCAGCGAACACCGGGGAGCTGTTTTTT. V is TRBV7-2 and J is TRBJ2-2; D possibly corresponds to TRBD1 (5 bases). The germline CDR1 and CDR2 sequences are SGHTA and FQGNSA. V was clipped by 5 bases and J by 0 bases, with 13 bases between them. CDR3 length: 16 amino acids. Combining the CDR3 with reference TRBV7-2 and TRBJ2-2 gives the whole variable domain GAGVSQSPSNKVTEKGKDVELRCDPISGHTALYWYRQSLGQGLEFLIYFQGNSAPDKSGLPSDRFSAERTGGSVSTLTIQRTQQEDSAVYLCASSPGQPANTGELFFGEGSRLTVL.

This clonotype has ten or more counts. The chain couples TRBV2 to TRBJ1-4, with TRBD1 as a possible D gene (5 bases). V dropped 6 bases and J dropped 5 bases, with 16 bases sitting between them. Germline lookup yields CDR1 SNHLY and CDR2 FYNNEI. CDR3 length: 15 amino acids. The CDR3 protein is CASRESRGANEKLFF. The CDR3 DNA follows: TGTGCCAGCAGAGAGTCCCGGGGCGCGAATGAAAAACTGTTTTTT.

This clonotype has a count of ten or more. In DNA form, the CDR3 reads TGTGCCAGCAGTGAAGAAGGGGCCGTGAACACTGAAGCTTTCTTT. Translation gives CASSEEGAVNTEAFF. V gene TRBV2 combines with J gene TRBJ1-1, with TRBD1 as a possible D gene (5 bases). V dropped 1 base and J dropped 0 bases, with 9 bases sitting between them. The CDR3 runs to 15 residues. Germline V gene lookup returns CDR1 SNHLY and CDR2 FYNNEI.

The J gene is TRBJ1-5, the V gene TRBV27; 7 bases fit TRBD1. Germline V CDR1 and CDR2: MNHEY, SMNVEV (reference sequence). V lost 0 bases to trimming and J lost 2 bases; unmatched junction nucleotides: 1. This CDR3 is 15 amino acids long. CDR3 loop: CASSLSTGGNQPQHF. The DNA for the CDR3 is TGTGCCAGCAGTTTATCCACAGGGGGCAATCAGCCCCAGCATTTT.

The CDR3 loop reads CASSSGTLATDTQYF. CDR3 nucleotide sequence: TGTGCCAGCAGCTCCGGGACCCTGGCCACAGATACGCAGTATTTT. V usage is TRBV7-8 and J usage is TRBJ2-3; D is perhaps TRBD1 or TRBD2 (5 bases each). The CDR3 has 15 amino acids. V dropped 4 bases and J dropped 2 bases, with 13 bases sitting between them. CDR1 is SGHVS and CDR2 is FQNEAQ in the germline V gene.

The table lists this clonotype with many counts. The V gene is TRBV5-1, the J gene TRBJ1-1; D possibly corresponds to TRBD1 (5 bases). The CDR3 contains 16 residues. V lost 3 bases to trimming and J lost 1 base, with 16 bases between them. Germline lookup yields CDR1 SGHRS and CDR2 YFSETQ. CDR3 in amino acids: CASSWSPGRENTEAFF. In DNA form, the CDR3 reads TGCGCCAGCAGCTGGTCTCCGGGACGGGAGAACACTGAAGCTTTCTTT. Full variable domain (outside the CDR3, taken from reference TRBV5-1 and TRBJ1-1): KAGVTQTPRYLIKTRGQQVTLSCSPISGHRSVSWYQQTPGQGLQFLFEYFSETQRNKGNFPGRFSGRQFSNSRSEMNVSTLELGDSALYLCASSWSPGRENTEAFFGQGTRLTVV.

The chain has TRBV7-2 and TRBJ2-5; either TRBD1 or TRBD2 may supply D (5 bases each). The CDR3 covers 16 residues. V was cut by 5 bases and J by 1 base, with 17 bases left in between. Germline CDR1 reads SGHTA; CDR2 reads FQGNSA. The CDR3 loop is CASSVRQGVSQETQYF. CDR3 bases: TGTGCCAGCAGCGTACGGCAGGGAGTATCCCAAGAGACCCAGTACTTC.

The table lists this clonotype with a count of one. The chain recombines TRBV9 with TRBJ2-7; D remains unclear. This CDR3 spans 12 amino acids. V lost 3 bases to trimming and J lost 4 bases, with 8 bases between them. CDR1 is SGDLS, CDR2 YYNGEE, per germline. For the CDR3, the DNA is TGTGCCAGCAGCGCCGGTTATTACGAGCAGTACTTC. It translates to CASSAGYYEQYF.

This sequence joins TRBV5-4 and TRBJ2-7, with D perhaps TRBD1 or TRBD2 (5 bases each). Germline CDR1 and CDR2: SGHNT and YYREEE (reference sequence). The CDR3 is made up of 15 amino acids. Trimming shortened V by 4 bases and J by 2 bases, and 16 bases separated the two germline ends. The CDR3 spells CASSPSGTAAYEQYF. The CDR3 DNA reads as TGTGCCAGCAGCCCTTCGGGGACGGCCGCCTACGAGCAGTACTTC.

This clonotype came up a few times. The rearrangement links TRBV5-1 to TRBJ2-1; 14 bases agree with TRBD2. With V trimmed by 4 bases and J by 8 bases, 11 bases remained unmatched. The CDR3 length is 17 residues. Germline V gives CDR1 SGHRS, CDR2 YFSETQ. CDR3 sequence: CASSATTGTSGSDEQFF. The CDR3 DNA follows: TGCGCCAGCAGCGCGACAACCGGGACTAGCGGGAGCGATGAGCAGTTCTTC. Filled out from reference TRBV5-1 and TRBJ2-1, the complete variable domain reads KAGVTQTPRYLIKTRGQQVTLSCSPISGHRSVSWYQQTPGQGLQFLFEYFSETQRNKGNFPGRFSGRQFSNSRSEMNVSTLELGDSALYLCASSATTGTSGSDEQFFGPGTRLTVL.

This clonotype was seen a handful of times. This chain joins TRBV20-1 and TRBJ2-1; D could derive from TRBD1 or TRBD2 (5 bases each). This CDR3 has 15 residues. V was clipped by 5 bases and J by 7 bases, with 21 bases between them. Per germline, CDR1 DFQATT and CDR2 SNEGSKA (reference sequence). The chain's CDR3 is CSAYGTVSNLNEQFF. The CDR3 nucleotides are TGCAGTGCTTACGGGACCGTTAGTAACCTTAATGAGCAGTTCTTC.

The rearrangement joins TRBV20-1 to TRBJ2-4, with a possible D match to TRBD2 (5 bases). V gave up 4 bases and J gave up 8 bases, with 12 bases separating them. CDR3 length equals 12 residues. Looked up from germline, CDR1 is DFQATT and CDR2 is SNEGSKA (reference sequence). CDR3 nucleotides: TGCAGTGCTACCGAGGGATTGGACATTCAGTACTTC. Protein: CSATEGLDIQYF.

This clonotype was seen only once. The chain carries TRBV11-2 and TRBJ2-3; 10 nucleotides line up with TRBD1. Germline CDR1 is SGHAT and CDR2 is FQNNGV. There are 15 residues in the CDR3. V lost 5 bases to trimming and J lost 2 bases; unmatched junction nucleotides: 4. The CDR3 DNA follows: TGTGCCAGCAGCGGGGACAGGGGAACCACAGATACGCAGTATTTT. Encoded protein: CASSGDRGTTDTQYF.

Concerning this clonotype: This may stem from a read error, because a much larger clone lies one nucleotide away. The chain is built from TRBV12-3 or TRBV12-4 and TRBJ1-1; TRBD1 is a possible D gene (6 bases). The CDR3 is 11 amino acids. In nucleotides, the CDR3 is TGTGCCAGCACCAACAGGGCTGAAGCTCTCTTT. It codes for CASTNRAEALF.

This clonotype was found many times. The J gene is TRBJ2-7, the V gene TRBV28; TRBD1 agrees at 8 bases. This CDR3 spans 12 amino acids. Per germline, CDR1 MDHEN and CDR2 SYDVKM. Unmatched junction bases numbered 6, after V lost 8 bases and J lost 6 bases. CDR3 loop: CASRTGSGEQYF. As DNA, the CDR3 is TGTGCCAGCCGGACAGGGTCTGGCGAGCAGTACTTC.

This sequence joins TRBV3-1 and TRBJ1-1; D is perhaps TRBD1 (6 bases). This CDR3 is 14 amino acids long. The V end lost 7 bases, the J end lost 5 bases, and 17 bases lay between the germline ends. The V gene's germline CDR1 is LGHDT and CDR2 YNNKEL (reference sequence). The chain's CDR3 is CASTWDTGGTEAFF. CDR3 coding DNA: TGTGCCAGCACCTGGGACACCGGGGGGACTGAAGCTTTCTTT.

The chain joins TRBV7-8 to TRBJ2-1; D is unresolved. The CDR3 spans 13 residues. Per germline, CDR1 SGHVS and CDR2 FQNEAQ. Trimming left V 5 bases short and J 1 base short, with 6 bases between. The CDR3 nucleotides are TGTGCCAGCAGCCCTCGATCCTACAATGAGCAGTTCTTC. It encodes CASSPRSYNEQFF.

For this clonotype: The junction and the germline gene differ at one end; a read error may be behind it. The chain has TRBV27 and TRBJ1-1; 9 nucleotides line up with TRBD1. Germline V CDR1 and CDR2: MNHEY, SMNVEV (reference sequence). CDR3 length: 18 amino acids. The CDR3 loop reads CASSLRARQGDSNTGAFF. For the CDR3, the DNA is TGTGCCAGCAGTTTACGAGCTCGACAGGGGGACTCGAACACTGGAGCTTTCTTT.

The J gene is TRBJ1-2, the V gene TRBV9; unclear D gene. Germline-derived CDR1 and CDR2 are SGDLS and YYNGEE. Trimming shortened V by 0 bases and J by 0 bases, and 9 bases separated the two germline ends. The length of the CDR3 is 15 residues. The CDR3 nucleotides read TGTGCCAGCAGCGTAGATCTATCAGCTAACTATGGCTACACCTTC. Translated: CASSVDLSANYGYTF.

CDR3 protein: CASSSTGPLRGGYTF. For the CDR3, the DNA is TGTGCCAGCAGCTCCACAGGACCCCTCCGCGGCGGCTACACCTTC. The V call is TRBV11-3, the J call TRBJ1-2, with a weak D call TRBD1 (5 bases). The length of the CDR3 is 15 residues. V was cut by 4 bases and J by 8 bases, with 20 bases left in between. Germline lookup yields CDR1 SGHNT and CDR2 YENEEA.